This T cell receptor beta chain comes out of a study of glioma-infiltrating T cells. Points from the study as a whole: CDR3 overlap between tissue and blood was very small.

Amplification of TCR alpha and beta CDR3 regions from RNA used iRepertoire nested multiplex PCR. One entry per CDR3 protein results from TCRdb running MiXCR on the multiplex PCR reads. The sample includes 110,000 or so distinct CDR3 sequences, approximately 26% of them seen just once. The CDR3 extends over 13 amino acids. Germline V CDR1 and CDR2: SNHLY, FYNNEI. V lost 8 bases to trimming and J lost 5 bases, with 16 bases between them. This clonotype occurred many times. Its cognate antigen is unknown. The TCR was taken from a human donor with low-grade glioma or glioblastoma, undergoing nonglioma brain surgery, or in good health (not recorded which). The chain combines TRBV2 with TRBJ2-7, with no clear D. The specimen sequenced was glioma tissue, nonneoplastic brain tissue, or PBMCs (not recorded which). Written as DNA, the CDR3 is TGTGCCAGCGGTAAGGAGAGGACCCACGAGCAGTACTTC. This encodes CASGKERTHEQYF.